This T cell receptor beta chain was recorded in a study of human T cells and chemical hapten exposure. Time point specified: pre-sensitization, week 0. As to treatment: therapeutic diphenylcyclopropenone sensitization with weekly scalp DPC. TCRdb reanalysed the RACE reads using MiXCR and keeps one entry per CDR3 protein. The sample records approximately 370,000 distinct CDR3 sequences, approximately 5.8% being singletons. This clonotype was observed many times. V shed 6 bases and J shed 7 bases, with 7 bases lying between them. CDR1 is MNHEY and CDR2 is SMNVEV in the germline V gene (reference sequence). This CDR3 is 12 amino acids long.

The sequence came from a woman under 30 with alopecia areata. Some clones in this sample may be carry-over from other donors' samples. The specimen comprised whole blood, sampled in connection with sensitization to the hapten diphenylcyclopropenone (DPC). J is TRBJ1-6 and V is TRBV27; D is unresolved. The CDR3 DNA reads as TGTGCCAGCAGATCTCCGAATTCACCCCTCCACTTT. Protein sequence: CASRSPNSPLHF.